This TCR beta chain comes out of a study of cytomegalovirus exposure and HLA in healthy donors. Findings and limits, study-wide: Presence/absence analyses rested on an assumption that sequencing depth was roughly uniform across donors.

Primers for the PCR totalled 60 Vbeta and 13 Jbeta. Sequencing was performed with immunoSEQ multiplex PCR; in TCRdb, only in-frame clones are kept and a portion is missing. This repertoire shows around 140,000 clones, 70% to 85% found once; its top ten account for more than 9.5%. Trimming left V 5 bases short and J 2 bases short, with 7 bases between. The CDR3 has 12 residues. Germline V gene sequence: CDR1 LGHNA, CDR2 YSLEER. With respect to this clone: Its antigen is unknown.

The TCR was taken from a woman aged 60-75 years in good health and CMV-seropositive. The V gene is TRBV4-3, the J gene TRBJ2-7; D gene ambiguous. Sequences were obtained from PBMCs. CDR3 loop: CASSDSPYEQYF. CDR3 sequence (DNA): TGCGCCAGCAGCGACTCCCCCTACGAGCAGTACTTC.